This TCR beta chain was recorded in a study of blood T cell repertoires in COVID-19. Germline V lookup: CDR1 SGHDT, CDR2 YYEEEE. With 2 bases removed from V and 0 bases from J, the gap between germline ends came to 9 bases. The CDR3 consists of 15 residues. Only in-frame clones appear in the TCRdb table, and some are missing; sequencing was by immunoSEQ multiplex PCR. This sample has 250,000 to 300,000 clones, with about 82% found just once. The source of this sequence is a man aged 50-60 years with active or convalescent COVID-19. The chain couples TRBV5-6 to TRBJ2-1; tentatively, D is TRBD1 (5 bases). Sequenced input: peripheral blood. The CDR3 loop is CASSLQVSSYNEQFF. The CDR3 DNA follows: TGTGCCAGCAGCTTACAGGTTAGCTCCTACAATGAGCAGTTCTTC. The full variable domain, its missing parts supplied by reference TRBV5-6 and TRBJ2-1, is DAGVTQSPTHLIKTRGQQVTLRCSPKSGHDTVSWYQQALGQGPQFIFQYYEEEERQRGNFPDRFSGHQFPNYSSELNVNALLLGDSALYLCASSLQVSSYNEQFFGPGTRLTVL.